What follows are 27 T cell receptor beta chains derived from one specimen sequenced in a study of shared clonotypes between healthy human individuals. Method: immunoSEQ multiplex PCR; TCRdb's copy keeps in-frame clones and lacks some. The sample lists 2,500,000 or so clones, about nine tenths occurring once. Sample: naive CD4+ T cells from PBMCs. Subset reported: CD45RA+ positively selected. These receptors came from a man between 18 and 35 years old in good health. Some clones in this sample may be carry-over from other donors' samples.

The chain recombines TRBV29-1 with TRBJ2-7; 10 nucleotides align to TRBD1. Germline trimming cut 7 bases from V and 5 bases from J; bases unmatched to any gene: 14. The CDR3 loop spans 15 amino acids. Per germline, CDR1 SQVTM and CDR2 ANQGSEA. CDR3 bases: TGCAGCGCTAATACTCCGGGACAGGGGAAGGACGAGCAGTACTTC. The encoded protein is CSANTPGQGKDEQYF.

This chain connects TRBV7-2 to TRBJ2-7; D gene unclear. CDR1 is SGHTA and CDR2 is FQGNSA in the germline V gene. This CDR3 is built from 12 residues. The V end was cut by 3 bases, the J end by 0 bases, with 3 bases between. CDR3: CASSFVSYEQYF. CDR3 DNA: TGTGCCAGCAGCTTCGTCTCCTACGAGCAGTACTTC.

CDR3 DNA sequence: TGTGCCAGCAGCAAAGCCAGAACTGAGCAGTTCTTC. Encoded protein: CASSKARTEQFF. This rearrangement joins TRBV21-1 to TRBJ2-1; the table's D gene call, TRBD1, was not cross checked with the DNA. TRBV21-1 is a pseudogene segment. The CDR3 is 12 amino acids.

The chain recombines TRBV7-9 with TRBJ1-6; unclear D gene. V lost 1 base and J 7 bases, leaving 11 bases between the germline ends. Germline lookup yields CDR1 SEHNR and CDR2 FQNEAQ (reference sequence). CDR3 length: 15 amino acids. CDR3 sequence (DNA): TGTGCCAGCAGCTTAGACGGACCACAAAATTCACCCCTCCACTTT. This gives the protein CASSLDGPQNSPLHF.

This rearrangement joins TRBV7-3 to TRBJ2-3; possible D gene TRBD1, 5 bases. V lost 2 bases, J lost 4 bases, and 10 bases lay in between. Germline values: CDR1 SGHTA, CDR2 FQGTGA. CDR3 length: 14 amino acids. This CDR3 reads CASSLQGVADTQYF. CDR3 nucleotide sequence: TGTGCCAGCAGCTTACAGGGCGTGGCAGATACGCAGTATTTT.

The DNA for the CDR3 is TGTGCTAGTCAAATGGGCGCCACAAACACTGAAGCTTTCTTT. Amino acids: CASQMGATNTEAFF. V usage is TRBV7-9 and J usage is TRBJ1-1; D gene ambiguous. Germline loops: CDR1 SEHNR, CDR2 FQNEAQ (reference sequence). The CDR3 has 14 residues.

This clone was recorded once. This chain joins TRBV19 and TRBJ1-3, with D unresolved. With 5 bases removed from V and 0 bases from J, the gap between germline ends came to 11 bases. Germline CDR1 LNHDA, CDR2 SQIVND (reference sequence). The CDR3 totals 15 residues. In DNA, the CDR3 is TGTGCCAGTAGTTTTGACACGCGCTCTGGAAACACCATATATTTT. This codes for CASSFDTRSGNTIYF.

The J gene is TRBJ1-1, the V gene TRBV7-8; 8 bases line up with TRBD1. J lost 2 bases, V lost 4 bases, and 6 bases had no gene match. Per the germline V gene, CDR1 is SGHVS and CDR2 is FQNEAQ. The CDR3 contains 15 residues. CDR3 in DNA: TGTGCCAGCAGCTCTCAGACAGGGGAAAACACTGAAGCTTTCTTT. It translates to CASSSQTGENTEAFF.

The count of this clone is one. This chain joins TRBV5-1 and TRBJ1-2; no clear D gene. The germline V and J ends were trimmed by 2 bases and 3 bases, with 5 bases remaining between them. The CDR3 has 12 residues. The germline V gene encodes CDR1 SGHRS and CDR2 YFSETQ. CDR3 coding DNA: TGCGCCAGCAGCTTCGAGTACTATGGCTACACCTTC. Translated: CASSFEYYGYTF.

The rearrangement joins TRBV7-3 to TRBJ1-1; D ambiguous. This CDR3 is built from 14 residues. Trimming took off 3 bases at V and 0 bases at J, with 8 bases between the two ends. Looked up from germline, CDR1 is SGHTA and CDR2 is FQGTGA. The CDR3 loop is CASSFGSMNTEAFF. The CDR3 bases are TGTGCCAGCAGCTTCGGCTCCATGAACACTGAAGCTTTCTTT.

The chain couples TRBV6-1 to TRBJ2-1; TRBD2 matches at 7 bases. Trimming removed 2 bases from V and 1 base from J; junction bases left unmatched: 5. In germline, CDR1 is MNHNS, CDR2 SASEGT. This CDR3 contains 16 residues. CDR3 DNA: TGTGCCAGCAGTGAACCGAGCGGGGAGTCCTACAATGAGCAGTTCTTC. It specifies CASSEPSGESYNEQFF.

The chain combines TRBV5-4 with TRBJ2-7; D unresolved. The V and J ends lost 0 bases and 0 bases respectively, with 7 bases between them. This CDR3 spans 14 amino acids. Germline values: CDR1 SGHNT, CDR2 YYREEE (reference sequence). The DNA for the CDR3 is TGTGCCAGCAGCTTGGAGGGCAGCTCCTACGAGCAGTACTTC. Translation: CASSLEGSSYEQYF.

V and J are TRBV2 and TRBJ2-2, with a weak D call TRBD1 (5 bases). Germline CDR1 SNHLY, CDR2 FYNNEI. There are 14 residues in the CDR3. Trimming pared 6 bases from V and 2 bases from J, leaving 10 bases between. DNA for the CDR3: TGTGCCAGCAGGGACACTTTCAACACCGGGGAGCTGTTTTTT. Translated, it gives CASRDTFNTGELFF. The full variable domain, its missing parts supplied by reference TRBV2 and TRBJ2-2, is EPEVTQTPSHQVTQMGQEVILRCVPISNHLYFYWYRQILGQKVEFLVSFYNNEISEKSEIFDDQFSVERPDGSNFTLKIRSTKLEDSAMYFCASRDTFNTGELFFGEGSRLTVL.

This clone was found once. V usage is TRBV27 and J usage is TRBJ2-1; TRBD2 matches 13 bases. V lost 5 bases and J lost 0; bases outside the gene matches: 7. Looked up from germline, CDR1 is MNHEY and CDR2 is SMNVEV (reference sequence). The CDR3 is made up of 18 amino acids. CDR3 in DNA: TGTGCCAGCAGTACCTTACTAGCGGGAGGGGGCTCCTACAATGAGCAGTTCTTC. This codes for CASSTLLAGGGSYNEQFF.

V and J are TRBV6-1 and TRBJ2-5; D is ambiguous. CDR1 MNHNS and CDR2 SASEGT come from the germline V gene. This CDR3 comprises 13 residues. V lost 4 bases and J 2 bases, leaving 8 bases between the germline ends. Here the CDR3 DNA reads TGTGCCAGCAGTGCGGCGCGGCAAGAGACCCAGTACTTC. It is translated as CASSAARQETQYF.

The chain couples TRBV11-3 to TRBJ2-3, with 14 bases that match TRBD2. The germline gives CDR1 SGHNT, CDR2 YENEEA. Trimming cost V 4 bases and J 4 bases; bases outside gene matches: 4. The CDR3 is 16 residues long. The CDR3 DNA sequence: TGTGCCAGCAGCTCGGGACTAGCGGGAGTAGCAGATACGCAGTATTTT. This encodes CASSSGLAGVADTQYF.

This chain connects TRBV12-5 to TRBJ1-5; 10 positions agree with TRBD1. Germline values: CDR1 LGHNT, CDR2 FRNRAP. The CDR3 sequence is 14 residues long. With 7 bases clipped from V and 4 bases from J, the junction kept 4 bases outside the gene matches. The DNA for the CDR3 is TGTGCTAGTGCGGGGACAGGGGTTAATCAGCCCCAGCATTTT. Amino acids: CASAGTGVNQPQHF.

The chain joins TRBV28 to TRBJ1-1; TRBD1 is a possible D gene (5 bases). The CDR3 has 12 amino acids. CDR1 MDHEN and CDR2 SYDVKM come from the germline V gene. Between the trimmed V and J ends, which lost 6 bases and 7 bases, there was a span of 12 bases. The CDR3 loop is CASRLREGEAFF. The CDR3 region has the DNA TGTGCCAGCAGGCTCAGGGAGGGTGAAGCTTTCTTT.

This clone was seen a single time. V usage is TRBV5-4 and J usage is TRBJ2-7; D may correspond to TRBD1 or TRBD2 (5 bases each). In germline, CDR1 is SGHNT, CDR2 YYREEE (reference sequence). The V end was cut by 0 bases, the J end by 3 bases, with 16 bases between. The CDR3 spans 16 residues. Here the CDR3 reads CASSLEGRVEDYEQYF. CDR3 nucleotides: TGTGCCAGCAGCTTGGAAGGCAGGGTGGAGGACTACGAGCAGTACTTC.

With regard to this clone: Within the sample, other DNA sequences also encode this same CDR3. This chain links TRBV28 with TRBJ2-7; no clear D gene. The CDR3 spans 11 residues. Germline V gene sequence: CDR1 MDHEN, CDR2 SYDVKM. V lost 3 bases and J 6 bases, leaving 6 bases between the germline ends. This CDR3 reads CASSLGGEQYF. In DNA form, the CDR3 reads TGTGCCAGCAGTTTGGGTGGCGAGCAGTACTTC.

The genes are TRBV4-2 and TRBJ2-7, with D possibly TRBD2 on 7 matching bases. With 0 bases removed from V and 2 bases from J, the gap between germline ends came to 14 bases. CDR1 and CDR2 (germline): LGHNA, YNFKEQ. The CDR3 runs to 16 residues. The CDR3 loop is CASSQDGGGPAYEQYF. CDR3 DNA: TGTGCCAGCAGCCAAGATGGGGGGGGCCCCGCCTACGAGCAGTACTTC.

The chain links TRBV7-2 to TRBJ2-1; D is perhaps TRBD2 (6 bases). The V and J ends lost 1 base and 15 bases respectively, with 19 bases between them. Germline CDR1 SGHTA, CDR2 FQGNSA. This CDR3 spans 14 amino acids. The CDR3 DNA follows: TGTGCCAGCAGCTTAGGTTCGTGGGGGGATTTCCCGTTCTTC. Translated, it gives CASSLGSWGDFPFF.

The V call is TRBV5-1, the J call TRBJ1-2; D uncertain. The V gene's germline CDR1 is SGHRS and CDR2 YFSETQ. Trimming took 3 bases from V and 1 from J, leaving 13 bases between them. The CDR3 runs 15 residues. DNA for the CDR3: TGCGCCAGCAGCTCCCCTGGTACTGATAACTATGGCTACACCTTC. This translates into CASSSPGTDNYGYTF.

The CDR3: CASSSTGINEKLFF. The DNA of the CDR3 is TGTGCCAGCAGCTCGACAGGGATTAATGAAAAACTGTTTTTT. The chain combines TRBV7-2 with TRBJ1-4; 7 bases map to TRBD1. The CDR3 sequence is 14 residues long. V was clipped by 4 bases and J by 4 bases; unmatched bases: 3. The germline CDR1 and CDR2 sequences are SGHTA and FQGNSA. Filled out from reference TRBV7-2 and TRBJ1-4, the complete variable domain reads GAGVSQSPSNKVTEKGKDVELRCDPISGHTALYWYRQSLGQGLEFLIYFQGNSAPDKSGLPSDRFSAERTGGSVSTLTIQRTQQEDSAVYLCASSSTGINEKLFFGSGTQLSVL.

The chain employs TRBV30 and TRBJ1-3; the D is unclear. V lost 0 bases and J lost 2, with 8 bases in between. Germline assignment: CDR1 GTSNPN and CDR2 SVGIG (reference sequence). The CDR3 length is 14 residues. CDR3 amino acids: CAWSVGNTGNTIYF. The CDR3 region has the DNA TGTGCCTGGAGTGTAGGCAATACTGGAAACACCATATATTTT.

This clone was seen only once. This chain connects TRBV2 to TRBJ2-3; TRBD2 matches 10 bases. Germline V gene sequence: CDR1 SNHLY, CDR2 FYNNEI. This CDR3 has 14 residues. V was clipped by 4 bases and J by 6 bases; unmatched bases: 4. The CDR3 reads CASSGERGGDTQYF. CDR3 bases: TGTGCCAGCAGTGGAGAGCGGGGGGGGGATACGCAGTATTTT.

The genes are TRBV6-1 and TRBJ2-7; no definite D call. The CDR3 covers 14 residues. Germline V gene sequence: CDR1 MNHNS, CDR2 SASEGT. V gave up 1 base and J gave up 3 bases, with 10 bases separating them. Here the CDR3 DNA reads TGTGCCAGCAGTGAAGGCGGAGCAGACTACGAGCAGTACTTC. Protein: CASSEGGADYEQYF.